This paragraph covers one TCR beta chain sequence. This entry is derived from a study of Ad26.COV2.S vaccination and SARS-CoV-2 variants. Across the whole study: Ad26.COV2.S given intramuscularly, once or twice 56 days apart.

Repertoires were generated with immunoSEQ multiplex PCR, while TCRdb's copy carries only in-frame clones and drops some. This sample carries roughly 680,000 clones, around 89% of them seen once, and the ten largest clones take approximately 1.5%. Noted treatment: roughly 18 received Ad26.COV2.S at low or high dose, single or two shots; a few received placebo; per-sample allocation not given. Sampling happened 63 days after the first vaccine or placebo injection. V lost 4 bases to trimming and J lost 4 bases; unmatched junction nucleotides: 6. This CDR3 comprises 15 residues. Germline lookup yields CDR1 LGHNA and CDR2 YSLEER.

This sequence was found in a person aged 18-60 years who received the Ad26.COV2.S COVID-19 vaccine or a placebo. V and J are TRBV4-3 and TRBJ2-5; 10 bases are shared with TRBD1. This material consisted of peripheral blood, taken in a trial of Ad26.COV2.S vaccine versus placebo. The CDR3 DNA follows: TGCGCCAGCAGCCTCGGACAGGGGGAGAGAGAGACCCAGTACTTC. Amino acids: CASSLGQGERETQYF.